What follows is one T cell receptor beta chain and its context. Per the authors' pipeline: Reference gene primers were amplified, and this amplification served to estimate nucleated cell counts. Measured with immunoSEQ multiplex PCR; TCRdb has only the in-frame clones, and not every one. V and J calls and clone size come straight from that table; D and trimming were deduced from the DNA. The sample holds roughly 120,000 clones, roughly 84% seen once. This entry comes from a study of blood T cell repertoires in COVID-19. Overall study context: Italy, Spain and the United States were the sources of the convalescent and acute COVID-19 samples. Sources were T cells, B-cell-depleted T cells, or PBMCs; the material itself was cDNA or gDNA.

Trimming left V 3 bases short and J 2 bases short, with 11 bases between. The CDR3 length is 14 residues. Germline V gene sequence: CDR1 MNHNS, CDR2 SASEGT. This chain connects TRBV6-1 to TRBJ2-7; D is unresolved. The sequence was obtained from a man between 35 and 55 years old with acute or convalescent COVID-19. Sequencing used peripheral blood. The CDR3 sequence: CASSDGYPTYEQYF. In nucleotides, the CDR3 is TGTGCCAGCAGTGACGGGTATCCCACCTACGAGCAGTACTTC.